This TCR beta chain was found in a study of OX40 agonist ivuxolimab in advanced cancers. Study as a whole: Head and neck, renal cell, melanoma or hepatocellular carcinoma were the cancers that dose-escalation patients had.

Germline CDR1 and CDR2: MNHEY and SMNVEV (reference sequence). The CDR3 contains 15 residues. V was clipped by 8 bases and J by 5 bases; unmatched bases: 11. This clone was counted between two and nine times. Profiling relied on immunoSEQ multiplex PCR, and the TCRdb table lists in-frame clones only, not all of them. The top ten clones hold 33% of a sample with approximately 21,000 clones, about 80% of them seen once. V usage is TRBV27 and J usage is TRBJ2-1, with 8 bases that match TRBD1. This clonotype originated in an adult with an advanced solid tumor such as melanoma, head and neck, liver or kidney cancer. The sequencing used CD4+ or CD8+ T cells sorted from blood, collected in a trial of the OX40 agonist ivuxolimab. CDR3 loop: CASGSRDRWDNEQFF. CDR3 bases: TGTGCCAGCGGAAGCCGGGACAGGTGGGACAATGAGCAGTTCTTC.